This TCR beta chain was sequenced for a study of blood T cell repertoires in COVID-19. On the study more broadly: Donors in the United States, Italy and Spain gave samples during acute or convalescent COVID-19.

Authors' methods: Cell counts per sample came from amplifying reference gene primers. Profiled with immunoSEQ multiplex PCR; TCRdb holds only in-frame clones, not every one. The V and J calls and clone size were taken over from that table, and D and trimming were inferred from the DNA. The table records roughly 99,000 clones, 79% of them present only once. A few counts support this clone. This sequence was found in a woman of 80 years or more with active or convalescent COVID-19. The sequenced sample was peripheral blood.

CDR3 bases: TGTGCCAGCAGCTTAAAGGCAGGGGGCCCCCACCAGCAGTTCTTC. Translated: CASSLKAGGPHQQFF. The V gene is TRBV11-2, the J gene TRBJ2-1, with 8 bases that match TRBD1. The CDR3 spans 15 residues. CDR1 is SGHAT, CDR2 FQNNGV, per germline. The V gene end was trimmed by 2 bases and the J gene end by 11 bases; junction bases not matched to a gene: 11.